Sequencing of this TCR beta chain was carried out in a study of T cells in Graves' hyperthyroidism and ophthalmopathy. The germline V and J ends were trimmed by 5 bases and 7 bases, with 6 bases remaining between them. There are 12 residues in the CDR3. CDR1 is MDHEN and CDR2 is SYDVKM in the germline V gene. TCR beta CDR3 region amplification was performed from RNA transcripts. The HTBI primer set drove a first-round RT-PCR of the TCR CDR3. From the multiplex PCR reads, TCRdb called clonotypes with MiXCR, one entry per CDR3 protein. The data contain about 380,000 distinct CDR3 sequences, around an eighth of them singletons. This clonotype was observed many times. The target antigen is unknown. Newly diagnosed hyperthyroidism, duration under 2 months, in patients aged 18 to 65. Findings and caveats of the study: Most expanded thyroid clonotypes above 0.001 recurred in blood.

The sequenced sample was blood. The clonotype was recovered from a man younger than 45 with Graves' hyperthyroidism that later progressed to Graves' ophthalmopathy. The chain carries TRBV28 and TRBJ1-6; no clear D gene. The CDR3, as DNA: TGTGCCAGCAGTACGGTGAATTCACCCCTCCACTTT. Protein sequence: CASSTVNSPLHF.